This TCR beta chain was captured by sequencing in a study of T cell repertoires in cytomegalovirus infection (dated by TCRdb to the late 2010s). Study-level background: The HLA type of each donor mattered for the analysis, because public TCR beta signatures pointed to carriage of CMV infection along with the matching HLA type.

This clonotype was detected ten times or more. Its antigen remains undetermined. No much larger clone is present one base from it, and per-base qualities are unavailable. V is clipped by 3 bases and J by 0 bases, and the sequence between their germline boundaries is 12 bases long. Measured from the cysteine to the phenylalanine, the CDR3 is 16 residues long. CDR3 DNA only is kept here, 48 bases in frame from base 1. The listed sequencing device is Illumina HiSeq 1500. TCRdb passed the public sequencing reads through fastp at Q25 and MiXCR, retaining productive beta sequences. One record per CDR3 amino acid sequence lists the most common genes and DNA. The sample includes 450,000 to 550,000 distinct CDR3 sequences, with 16% observed a single time. More than 20% of the sample goes to the ten largest clones. Overall study outcomes, separate from this receptor: Cumulative frequency of public TCR beta family members discriminated carriers of CMV infection plus the relevant HLA type in this cohort and an independent approximately 400-donor cohort. The ex vivo response was dominated by HLA-C-restricted CMV-specific TCR beta clonotypes, and the single most frequent clonotype in two of eight donors was supplied by these HLA-C-restricted clonotypes.

The receptor chain draws on TRBV12-3 or TRBV12-4 and TRBJ2-4; perhaps TRBD1 is the D gene, with 5 bases matching. The source is a human donor in good health (CMV status not recorded). Some clones in this sample may be carry-over from other donors' samples. Source material: CD8+ T cells from PBMCs. The DNA sequence follows: TGTGCCAGCAGTTTGAGTATGGGGCAAGCCAAAAACATTCAGTACTTC. Translated, this gives CASSLSMGQAKNIQYF.